The clone carrying this T cell receptor (beta chain) occurred once. The data stem from a study of blood T cell repertoires in COVID-19. About the research overall: Samples of COVID-19 (acute and convalescent) were obtained from the United States, Italy and Spain.

Data came from immunoSEQ multiplex PCR; TCRdb stores just in-frame clones and leaves some out. This sample carries 50,000 to 65,000 clones, roughly 84% of them seen once, and the ten largest clones take 4% to 5.5%. Trimming removed 2 bases at V and 7 bases at J, with 19 bases between. CDR3 length: 15 residues. CDR1 is SGHNT, CDR2 YYREEE, per germline (reference sequence). J is TRBJ2-7 and V is TRBV5-4, with D possibly being TRBD1 (6 bases). The clonotype was recovered from a man in his forties with active COVID-19. Sequencing used peripheral blood. CDR3 sequence reads: CASSFHKTGPLEQYF. As DNA, the CDR3 is TGTGCCAGCAGCTTTCATAAGACAGGCCCCCTGGAGCAGTACTTC.